Shown below are 30 T cell receptor beta chains from a single sample sequenced in a study of cytomegalovirus exposure and HLA in healthy donors. The PCR had 60 Vbeta and 13 Jbeta primers. The repertoire was sequenced with immunoSEQ multiplex PCR; TCRdb's copy has only in-frame clones and lacks some. The data show about 160,000 clones, about 60% seen once. Sequenced sample: PBMCs. The receptors derive from a woman aged 55-69 years in good health and CMV-seropositive.

The V and J genes are TRBV7-9 and TRBJ2-7; no reliable D call. Germline V gene sequence: CDR1 SEHNR, CDR2 FQNEAQ (reference sequence). V lost 3 bases and J lost 1, with 13 bases in between. This CDR3 contains 15 residues. CDR3 sequence reads: CASSFDGVRSYEQYF. CDR3 DNA: TGTGCCAGCAGCTTCGACGGTGTGCGGTCCTACGAGCAGTACTTC.

CDR3: CATESGTSYNEQFF. The CDR3 DNA sequence: TGTGCCACCGAATCCGGGACATCCTACAATGAGCAGTTCTTC. The chain uses TRBV28 and TRBJ2-1; a weak D match, TRBD1 (6 bases). In germline, CDR1 is MDHEN, CDR2 SYDVKM. The CDR3 runs 14 residues. Deletions cut 10 bases from V and 1 base from J, with 14 bases between.

The chain couples TRBV4-1 to TRBJ2-7, with 8 bases that match TRBD1. V lost 0 bases to trimming and J lost 3 bases; unmatched junction nucleotides: 4. Looked up from germline, CDR1 is MGHRA and CDR2 is YSYEKL. This CDR3 is built from 15 residues. CDR3 DNA sequence: TGCGCCAGCAGCCAAGAAAGGGGGACAGGCTACGAGCAGTACTTC. Its translation: CASSQERGTGYEQYF.

The chain uses TRBV25-1 and TRBJ1-2, with D possibly matching TRBD1 (6 bases). The germline CDR1 and CDR2 sequences are MGHDK and SYGVNS. The CDR3 is 17 amino acids. The V gene lost 4 bases and the J gene lost 4 bases, with 22 bases spanning the gap. The DNA for the CDR3 is TGTGCCAGCAGTGCCCCGGGACACAAAATCGTCGGCTATGGCTACACCTTC. Protein sequence: CASSAPGHKIVGYGYTF.

This chain connects TRBV5-8 to TRBJ2-5, with D maybe TRBD2 (5 bases). Trimming took 4 bases from V and 5 from J, leaving 18 bases between them. Germline CDR1 and CDR2: SGHTS and YDEGEE. The CDR3 consists of 15 residues. The CDR3 sequence: CASSLGLSRVETQYF. The DNA for the CDR3 is TGTGCCAGCAGCCTCGGACTGTCAAGGGTCGAGACCCAGTACTTC.

CDR3 region: CASSPNRGMSYNEQFF. DNA of the CDR3: TGTGCCAGCAGCCCTAACAGGGGAATGAGCTACAATGAGCAGTTCTTC. The rearrangement links TRBV7-2 to TRBJ2-1, with 7 positions matching TRBD1. The CDR3 covers 16 residues. Per germline, CDR1 SGHTA and CDR2 FQGNSA. Unmatched junction bases numbered 10, after V lost 5 bases and J lost 3 bases.

The rearrangement links TRBV4-2 to TRBJ1-2, with 9 bases identical to TRBD1. The CDR3 sequence is 15 residues long. The germline V gene encodes CDR1 LGHNA and CDR2 YNFKEQ. V shed 6 bases and J 4 bases; nucleotides not matched to a gene: 9. In DNA form, the CDR3 reads TGTGCCAGCAGGCCACAGGGGGCGCTAACCTATGGCTACACCTTC. It translates to CASRPQGALTYGYTF.

V usage is TRBV27 and J usage is TRBJ2-3, with D possibly TRBD2 on 6 matching bases. CDR1 and CDR2 from the germline V gene are MNHEY and SMNVEV (reference sequence). The CDR3 contains 14 residues. Deletions cut 7 bases from V and 5 bases from J, with 16 bases between. The CDR3 spells CASKSPGVVDTQYF. The CDR3 region has the DNA TGTGCCAGCAAATCCCCGGGAGTAGTAGATACGCAGTATTTT.

For the CDR3, the DNA is TGTGCCAGCAGCCTTGGTACTCTGAACACCGGGGAGCTGTTTTTT. As protein: CASSLGTLNTGELFF. V gene TRBV7-6 combines with J gene TRBJ2-2, with D hard to call. V lost 5 bases, J lost 1 base, and 11 bases lay in between. CDR1 SGHVS and CDR2 FNYEAQ come from the germline V gene. The CDR3 runs to 15 residues. The full variable domain, with the rest looked up from reference TRBV7-6 and TRBJ2-2, is GAGVSQSPRYKVTKRGQDVALRCDPISGHVSLYWYRQALGQGPEFLTYFNYEAQQDKSGLPNDRFSAERPEGSISTLTIQRTEQRDSAMYRCASSLGTLNTGELFFGEGSRLTVL.

Concerning this clone itself: A junction boundary mismatches the germline segment, possibly from a read error. The DNA for the CDR3 is TGCACCAGCAGCCTTCCGGGACAGCGCGAGCAGTACTTC. Amino acids: CTSSLPGQREQYF. The chain joins TRBV5-1 to TRBJ2-7, with TRBD1 matching 7 bases. Germline V CDR1 and CDR2: SGHRS, YFSETQ. CDR3 length equals 13 residues.

The chain links TRBV18 to TRBJ2-7, with 8 bases aligning to TRBD1. The CDR3 has 16 amino acids. CDR1 and CDR2 from the germline V gene are KGHSH and LQKENI. V trimming: 2 bases; J trimming: 6 bases; junction bases outside the gene matches: 12. Written as DNA, the CDR3 is TGTGCCAGCTCACCAGGGAGGCAGGGGGCGATGAGCGAGCAGTACTTC. Residues: CASSPGRQGAMSEQYF.

The V gene is TRBV5-1, the J gene TRBJ2-6; possible D gene TRBD1, 5 bases. Germline V lookup: CDR1 SGHRS, CDR2 YFSETQ. V lost 2 bases and J 2 bases, leaving 5 bases between the germline ends. The CDR3 is 14 amino acids. The chain's CDR3 is CASSLQAGANVLTF. CDR3 DNA sequence: TGCGCCAGCAGCTTACAGGCTGGGGCCAACGTCCTGACTTTC.

This clone has a handful of counts. The chain is built from TRBV7-6 and TRBJ2-1, with 8 bases identical to TRBD1. V lost 8 bases and J lost 0; bases outside the gene matches: 6. The CDR3 has 15 residues. In germline, CDR1 is SGHVS, CDR2 FNYEAQ. The CDR3 here is CASQKGTGSYNEQFF. In DNA, the CDR3 is TGTGCCAGCCAAAAGGGGACAGGCTCCTACAATGAGCAGTTCTTC.

In its sample, this clone was seen a few times. The CDR3 DNA sequence: TGTGCCAGCTCCCTGCTTCCCGGACAGGGGAATCGCCCTGCCGGGGAGCTGTTTTTT. Its protein product is CASSLLPGQGNRPAGELFF. This rearrangement joins TRBV18 to TRBJ2-2, with 9 positions matching TRBD1. Germline V gene data show CDR1 as KGHSH and CDR2 as LQKENI. V shed 6 bases and J 6 bases; nucleotides not matched to a gene: 20. The CDR3 spans 19 residues.

This clone has more than one count but fewer than ten. This rearrangement joins TRBV7-9 to TRBJ2-3, with 7 positions matching TRBD1. CDR3 length: 15 amino acids. CDR1 SEHNR and CDR2 FQNEAQ come from the germline V gene (reference sequence). Trimming at V came to 2 bases and at J to 3 bases, leaving 5 bases not matched to a gene. The CDR3 DNA follows: TGTGCCAGCAGCTTAAGGCAGGGGGAGACAGATACGCAGTATTTT. Amino acid sequence: CASSLRQGETDTQYF.

In DNA, the CDR3 is TGTGCCAGTAGTATGGACCAGGGTTCGATAGCCGGGGAGCTGTTTTTT. It yields the protein CASSMDQGSIAGELFF. V is TRBV19 and J is TRBJ2-2; TRBD1 might be the D (5 bases). This CDR3 has 16 residues. Germline assignment: CDR1 LNHDA and CDR2 SQIVND (reference sequence). Trimming took 3 bases from V and 6 from J, leaving 17 bases between them.

The rearrangement links TRBV27 to TRBJ2-3, with D maybe TRBD1 (5 bases). CDR1 and CDR2 from the germline V gene are MNHEY and SMNVEV (reference sequence). The CDR3 contains 13 residues. V lost 5 bases, J lost 5 bases, and 11 bases lay in between. CDR3 DNA sequence: TGTGCCAGCAGTAAATCTGGACAAGATACGCAGTATTTT. Residues: CASSKSGQDTQYF.

The chain carries TRBV5-1 and TRBJ2-1; a weak D match, TRBD1 (5 bases). The CDR3 has 16 residues. Germline CDR1 SGHRS, CDR2 YFSETQ. Between the trimmed V and J ends, which lost 4 bases and 10 bases, there was a span of 24 bases. Here the CDR3 reads CASSPIWKGNTGEQFF. The DNA for the CDR3 is TGCGCCAGCAGCCCTATTTGGAAGGGGAATACAGGAGAGCAGTTCTTC. The whole variable domain, filled in from reference TRBV5-1 and TRBJ2-1, reads KAGVTQTPRYLIKTRGQQVTLSCSPISGHRSVSWYQQTPGQGLQFLFEYFSETQRNKGNFPGRFSGRQFSNSRSEMNVSTLELGDSALYLCASSPIWKGNTGEQFFGPGTRLTVL.

V is TRBV19 and J is TRBJ1-1; no firm D call. Germline V gives CDR1 LNHDA, CDR2 SQIVND (reference sequence). Trimming took 5 bases from V and 0 from J, leaving 13 bases between them. There are 15 residues in the CDR3. The CDR3 bases are TGTGCCAGTAGTCCGCTAAGCGGGGTGAACACTGAAGCTTTCTTT. Residues: CASSPLSGVNTEAFF.

This clone has only a few counts. This chain uses TRBV27 with TRBJ2-3, with 10 bases aligning to TRBD2. The CDR3 is 16 residues long. The ends lost 3 bases at V and 0 bases at J; junction bases unmatched: 3. CDR1 and CDR2 from the germline V gene are MNHEY and SMNVEV (reference sequence). The CDR3 region is CASSFSSGGSTDTQYF. The CDR3 region has the DNA TGTGCCAGCAGTTTCTCTAGCGGGGGTAGCACAGATACGCAGTATTTT.

The gene calls are TRBV5-1 and TRBJ2-1; D is possibly TRBD2 (6 bases). Germline loops: CDR1 SGHRS, CDR2 YFSETQ. The CDR3 length is 21 residues. V lost 4 bases to trimming and J lost 0 bases, with 29 bases between them. CDR3 sequence: CASSQIARRTNFTPSYNEQFF. CDR3 in DNA: TGCGCCAGCAGCCAAATTGCAAGACGGACTAATTTTACGCCCTCCTACAATGAGCAGTTCTTC.

V and J are TRBV5-6 and TRBJ2-7; 8 bases match TRBD1. The V segment lost 1 base and the J segment 5 bases; nucleotides outside the gene matches: 2. Germline V lookup: CDR1 SGHDT, CDR2 YYEEEE. The CDR3 spans 13 residues. DNA for the CDR3: TGTGCCAGCAGCTTGCCGACAGGGGACGAGCAGTACTTC. Translated: CASSLPTGDEQYF. Together with reference TRBV5-6 and TRBJ2-7, the CDR3 gives the full variable domain: DAGVTQSPTHLIKTRGQQVTLRCSPKSGHDTVSWYQQALGQGPQFIFQYYEEEERQRGNFPDRFSGHQFPNYSSELNVNALLLGDSALYLCASSLPTGDEQYFGPGTRLTVT.

The V call is TRBV7-9, the J call TRBJ2-7; a weak D match, TRBD1 (5 bases). CDR1 and CDR2 from the germline V gene are SEHNR and FQNEAQ (reference sequence). Trimming cost V 3 bases and J 3 bases, with 9 bases left between them. The CDR3 length is 13 residues. The CDR3 DNA is TGTGCCAGCAGCTTCGGGCAGGGCTACGAGCAGTACTTC. Translated, it gives CASSFGQGYEQYF.

In its sample, this clone was seen a few times. V and J are TRBV7-9 and TRBJ2-2; 8 nucleotides agree with TRBD2. This CDR3 is built from 15 residues. Germline-derived CDR1 and CDR2 are SEHNR and FQNEAQ (reference sequence). Trimming removed 5 bases from V and 6 bases from J; junction bases left unmatched: 8. The CDR3 DNA reads as TGTGCCAGCAGCCCCGTGGCGGGAGGTGCCGGGGAGCTGTTTTTT. It is translated as CASSPVAGGAGELFF.

As DNA, the CDR3 is TGTGCCAGCAGTCTACTAATGGGACTGGGGCGCCCCAATCAGCCCCAGCATTTT. It encodes CASSLLMGLGRPNQPQHF. The chain is built from TRBV28 and TRBJ1-5; possible D gene TRBD1, 5 bases. Trimming took off 5 bases at V and 3 bases at J, with 23 bases between the two ends. Looked up from germline, CDR1 is MDHEN and CDR2 is SYDVKM. The CDR3 consists of 18 residues.

This rearrangement joins TRBV7-9 to TRBJ2-7; D may be TRBD2 (5 bases). This CDR3 spans 12 amino acids. V shed 4 bases and J shed 7 bases, with 11 bases lying between them. CDR1 SEHNR and CDR2 FQNEAQ come from the germline V gene (reference sequence). The CDR3 nucleotides read TGTGCCAGCAGCTACCTAACGGGGGAGCAGTACTTC. Amino acid sequence: CASSYLTGEQYF.

The V gene is TRBV19, the J gene TRBJ1-5; D remains ambiguous. Per the germline V gene, CDR1 is LNHDA and CDR2 is SQIVND (reference sequence). This CDR3 comprises 15 residues. Trimming took 2 bases from V and 2 from J, leaving 10 bases between them. CDR3 amino acids: CASSIPGFGNQPQHF. CDR3 bases: TGTGCCAGTAGTATACCGGGTTTCGGCAATCAGCCCCAGCATTTT.

This clone turned up a few times. The CDR3 DNA follows: TGTGCCAGCTCAGAACACAAGGGGTACGAGCAGTACTTC. Translating it yields CASSEHKGYEQYF. The V gene is TRBV18, the J gene TRBJ2-7, with D maybe TRBD1 (5 bases). V was shortened by 5 bases and J by 4 bases, with 12 bases between the two germline ends. The V gene's germline CDR1 is KGHSH and CDR2 LQKENI. This CDR3 region has 13 residues.

This chain uses TRBV9 with TRBJ2-1; TRBD2 matches 7 bases. This CDR3 has 14 residues. In germline, CDR1 is SGDLS, CDR2 YYNGEE. Trimming took 4 bases from V and 1 from J; bases not matched to a gene: 2. The CDR3 protein is CASSSGGSYNEQFF. Written as DNA, the CDR3 is TGTGCCAGCAGCTCCGGGGGGTCCTACAATGAGCAGTTCTTC.

The chain joins TRBV5-6 to TRBJ1-2; D may be TRBD1 (5 bases). The germline V gene has CDR1 SGHDT and CDR2 YYEEEE. V gave up 2 bases and J gave up 0 bases, with 11 bases separating them. The CDR3 spans 15 residues. CDR3 residues: CASSFGTGTNYGYTF. CDR3 DNA sequence: TGTGCCAGCAGCTTCGGGACTGGGACTAACTATGGCTACACCTTC.